This entry lists 23 T cell receptor beta chains sequenced from one sample in a study of blood T cell repertoires in COVID-19. Here immunoSEQ multiplex PCR was the method, and the copy in TCRdb shows in-frame clones only, minus some. Here the sample spans some 180,000 clones, around 87% being singletons. The sample consisted of peripheral blood. These receptors came from a man aged 50 to 59 with acute or convalescent COVID-19.

The CDR3 DNA reads TGTGCCAGCAGCCAGTCGGACAGGGGAGAGACCCAGTACTTC. Its translation is CASSQSDRGETQYF. This chain connects TRBV14 to TRBJ2-5; the match to TRBD1 covers 9 bases. Germline V gives CDR1 SGHDN, CDR2 FVKESK. V was clipped by 3 bases and J by 4 bases; unmatched bases: 3. The CDR3 is 14 amino acids.

This chain links TRBV6-5 with TRBJ2-1, with 9 bases matching TRBD1. Germline trimming cut 6 bases from V and 6 bases from J; bases unmatched to any gene: 6. Germline loops: CDR1 MNHEY, CDR2 SVGAGI. The CDR3 length is 14 residues. As DNA, the CDR3 is TGTGCCAGCAGCCACGGGACAGGGAGCAATGAGCAGTTCTTC. Translated: CASSHGTGSNEQFF.

V usage is TRBV5-6 and J usage is TRBJ2-1; weak D call: TRBD1 (6 bases). Germline V gives CDR1 SGHDT, CDR2 YYEEEE. Trimming left V 0 bases short and J 4 bases short, with 11 bases between. The CDR3 length is 15 residues. The DNA for the CDR3 is TGTGCCAGCAGCTTGGGGTCAGGGGCTTACAATGAGCAGTTCTTC. Protein product: CASSLGSGAYNEQFF.

The rearrangement links TRBV28 to TRBJ1-4; weak D call: TRBD1 (6 bases). The germline V gene has CDR1 MDHEN and CDR2 SYDVKM. The CDR3 consists of 16 residues. Between the trimmed V and J ends, which lost 1 base and 7 bases, there was a span of 16 bases. The CDR3 DNA follows: TGTGCCAGCAGTTTATTCGGACAAACAGGGACTGAAAAACTGTTTTTT. It codes for CASSLFGQTGTEKLFF.

This clone was counted a single time. As DNA, the CDR3 is TGCGCCAGTCAACGGACAGTTGACACCGGGGAGCTGTTTTTT. It is translated as CASQRTVDTGELFF. J is TRBJ2-2 and V is TRBV5-1; tentative D call: TRBD1 (6 bases). The V end was cut by 8 bases, the J end by 3 bases, with 14 bases between. The CDR3 runs 14 residues. CDR1 is SGHRS, CDR2 YFSETQ, per germline.

CDR3 in amino acids: CASTTGGGSYGYTF. The CDR3 region has the DNA TGTGCCAGTACGACAGGGGGAGGTAGCTATGGCTACACCTTC. The chain uses TRBV6-5 and TRBJ1-2; TRBD1 agrees at 9 bases. The CDR3 covers 14 residues. Germline lookup yields CDR1 MNHEY and CDR2 SVGAGI. The trim removed 9 bases at V and 4 bases at J, leaving 9 bases unmatched.

This chain joins TRBV25-1 and TRBJ2-5; 11 bases are a match to TRBD2. The V and J ends lost 1 base and 5 bases, in that order; junction bases with no gene match: 9. Germline CDR1 and CDR2: MGHDK and SYGVNS. This CDR3 has 17 amino acids. The DNA for the CDR3 is TGTGCCAGCAGTGAATGGGTCATAGCGGGGGGGCTTGAGACCCAGTACTTC. The encoded protein is CASSEWVIAGGLETQYF.

V usage is TRBV7-3 and J usage is TRBJ2-2, with TRBD1 as a possible D gene (6 bases). V dropped 5 bases and J dropped 8 bases, with 18 bases sitting between them. Germline CDR1 and CDR2: SGHTA and FQGTGA. The CDR3 contains 15 residues. The CDR3 region has the DNA TGTGCCAGCAGCCAGGGGAATACACCGCGGGGGGAGCTGTTTTTT. Protein sequence: CASSQGNTPRGELFF.

In regard to this clone: This sample also contains other DNA sequences that code for the same CDR3. The chain combines TRBV3-1 (or the pseudogene TRBV3-2) with TRBJ1-2, with TRBD1 matching over 9 bases. The V gene's germline CDR1 is LGHDT and CDR2 YNNKEL (reference sequence). The CDR3 has 17 amino acids. The junction had 9 bases not matched to a gene; V was cut back by 1 base and J by 3 bases. CDR3 bases: TGTGCCAGCAGCCAAGGGGACGGGACAGGGACGTACTATGGCTACACCTTC. It yields the protein CASSQGDGTGTYYGYTF.

This rearrangement joins TRBV27 to TRBJ1-5; no reliable D call. This CDR3 region has 13 residues. V dropped 10 bases and J dropped 0 bases, with 10 bases sitting between them. Germline V gives CDR1 MNHEY, CDR2 SMNVEV (reference sequence). DNA for the CDR3: TGTGCCACTGGGAGGGATAGCAATCAGCCCCAGCATTTT. It codes for CATGRDSNQPQHF.

This clone was recorded once. The rearrangement uses TRBV6-5 and TRBJ2-7; D remains unclear. Germline V gives CDR1 MNHEY, CDR2 SVGAGI. This CDR3 spans 11 amino acids. V was clipped by 4 bases and J by 4 bases, with 5 bases between them. As DNA, the CDR3 is TGTGCCAGCAGTTCCGAGTACGAGCAGTACGTC. Its translation: CASSSEYEQYV.

This chain uses TRBV25-1 with TRBJ1-1; 7 bases agree with TRBD1. After removal of 4 bases from V and 5 bases from J, the junction contained 13 bases not matched to a gene. The CDR3 has 16 residues. Germline values: CDR1 MGHDK, CDR2 SYGVNS. CDR3 in DNA: TGTGCCAGCAGTGGGGCCCGTACAGGGGTTTTTACTGAAGCTTTCTTT. Protein product: CASSGARTGVFTEAFF.

The sample holds a few counts of this clone. The V gene is TRBV6-5, the J gene TRBJ2-2; 9 nucleotides line up with TRBD1. The CDR3 is 15 residues long. V trimming: 6 bases; J trimming: 3 bases; junction bases outside the gene matches: 5. CDR1 and CDR2 from the germline V gene are MNHEY and SVGAGI. The CDR3 here is CASRYRTGDTGELFF. DNA for the CDR3: TGTGCCAGCAGGTACCGGACAGGGGACACCGGGGAGCTGTTTTTT.

The J gene is TRBJ2-1, the V gene TRBV12-2; the table gives TRBD2 as D, unverified against the DNA. TRBV12-2 is a recognized pseudogene. The CDR3 spans 19 residues. CDR3 protein: CASRFKSSGHPFSYNEQFF. The CDR3 region has the DNA TGTGCAAGTCGCTTCAAGTCTAGCGGGCACCCTTTCTCCTACAATGAGCAGTTCTTC.

The rearrangement uses TRBV24-1 and TRBJ2-2; TRBD2 matches 7 bases. V dropped 2 bases and J dropped 3; count of bases not matched to a gene: 5. The CDR3 extends over 16 amino acids. The germline gives CDR1 KGHDR, CDR2 SFDVKD. CDR3 loop: CATSDYGGSDTGELFF. The CDR3 DNA reads TGTGCCACCAGTGATTATGGCGGGAGTGACACCGGGGAGCTGTTTTTT.

The chain employs TRBV28 and TRBJ1-2; D call uncertain. CDR1 MDHEN and CDR2 SYDVKM come from the germline V gene. Trimming stripped 4 bases from V and 3 bases from J, with 9 bases between. The CDR3 runs to 13 residues. The chain's CDR3 is CASSSWPYYGYTF. CDR3 in DNA: TGTGCCAGCAGTTCCTGGCCTTACTATGGCTACACCTTC.

The chain combines TRBV27 with TRBJ2-1; D perhaps matches TRBD2 (6 bases). This CDR3 region has 17 residues. The V and J ends lost 2 bases and 0 bases respectively, with 14 bases between them. Germline V gene lookup returns CDR1 MNHEY and CDR2 SMNVEV (reference sequence). Here the CDR3 DNA reads TGTGCCAGCAGTTTAGTAAGCGGGCCGAGCTCCTACAATGAGCAGTTCTTC. This gives the protein CASSLVSGPSSYNEQFF.

The chain carries TRBV24-1 and TRBJ1-5; 7 nucleotides agree with TRBD1. The CDR3 length is 14 residues. The trim removed 4 bases at V and 3 bases at J, leaving 2 bases unmatched. CDR1 and CDR2 (germline): KGHDR, SFDVKD. For the CDR3, the DNA is TGTGCCACCAGTGAAGGGACAGCCAATCAGCCCCAGCATTTT. Its protein is CATSEGTANQPQHF.

The chain uses TRBV28 and TRBJ1-1; no clear D gene. The CDR3 covers 12 residues. The germline V and J ends were trimmed by 6 bases and 3 bases, with 8 bases remaining between them. The V gene's germline CDR1 is MDHEN and CDR2 SYDVKM. The CDR3 DNA sequence: TGTGCCAGCAGCCTTATGTACACTGAAGCTTTCTTT. Its translation: CASSLMYTEAFF.

This clone was seen more than once but under ten times. The chain combines TRBV28 with TRBJ2-1, with 9 nucleotides matching TRBD2. The V and J ends lost 6 bases and 0 bases, in that order; junction bases with no gene match: 3. There are 15 residues in the CDR3. The germline CDR1 and CDR2 sequences are MDHEN and SYDVKM. Written as DNA, the CDR3 is TGTGCCAGCAGGCTAGCGGGATTCTCCTACAATGAGCAGTTCTTC. As protein: CASRLAGFSYNEQFF.

The chain carries TRBV10-3 and TRBJ2-7; TRBD1 matches 7 bases. The CDR3 is made up of 12 amino acids. Germline V gives CDR1 ENHRY, CDR2 SYGVKD. The J segment lost 7 bases and the V segment lost 4 bases, leaving 4 bases of the junction unmatched. CDR3 loop: CAISGDSMEQYF. In nucleotides, the CDR3 is TGTGCCATCAGTGGGGACAGTATGGAGCAGTACTTC.

The CDR3 DNA reads TGTGCCAGCAGTAACCAGGGTACCCACACCGGGGAGCTGTTTTTT. Amino acids: CASSNQGTHTGELFF. The chain is built from TRBV6-2 or TRBV6-3 and TRBJ2-2, with D perhaps matching TRBD1 (5 bases). Germline V gives CDR1 MNHEY, CDR2 SVGEGT. V lost 5 bases and J 3 bases, leaving 13 bases between the germline ends. This CDR3 is built from 15 residues.

The genes are TRBV29-1 and TRBJ2-3; 16 nucleotides agree with TRBD2. After removal of 6 bases from V and 1 base from J, the junction contained 1 base not matched to a gene. The CDR3 has 15 residues. In germline, CDR1 is SQVTM, CDR2 ANQGSEA. CDR3 sequence (DNA): TGCAGCGTCGGGACTAGCGGGGGGGGCACAGATACGCAGTATTTT. Its protein is CSVGTSGGGTDTQYF.